The clone carrying this TCR beta chain has just a few counts. There are 14 residues in the CDR3. The junction had 5 bases not matched to a gene; V was cut back by 3 bases and J by 4 bases. Germline-derived CDR1 and CDR2 are DFQATT and SNEGSKA (reference sequence). The sample comes from a study of T-cell reconstitution after alpha-beta-depleted transplantation in children. Unique molecular identifiers tagged the TCRbeta library. TCRdb independently ran MiXCR on the PCR reads; one entry per CDR3 protein. Of about 900,000 distinct CDR3 sequences listed, roughly 29% were seen once; the top ten hold approximately 30%.

The V and J genes are TRBV20-1 and TRBJ2-7; the match to TRBD1 covers 11 bases. This TCR was sampled from a boy in the first two years of life who had a stem cell transplant for SCID, so the T cells may come from the graft donor. This specimen was PBMCs, mostly from graft donor cells, taken 360 days after TCRalphabeta/CD19-depleted stem cell transplant. The CDR3 protein is CSASQDRGRYEQYF. CDR3 DNA: TGCAGTGCTAGTCAGGACAGGGGGCGGTACGAGCAGTACTTC.